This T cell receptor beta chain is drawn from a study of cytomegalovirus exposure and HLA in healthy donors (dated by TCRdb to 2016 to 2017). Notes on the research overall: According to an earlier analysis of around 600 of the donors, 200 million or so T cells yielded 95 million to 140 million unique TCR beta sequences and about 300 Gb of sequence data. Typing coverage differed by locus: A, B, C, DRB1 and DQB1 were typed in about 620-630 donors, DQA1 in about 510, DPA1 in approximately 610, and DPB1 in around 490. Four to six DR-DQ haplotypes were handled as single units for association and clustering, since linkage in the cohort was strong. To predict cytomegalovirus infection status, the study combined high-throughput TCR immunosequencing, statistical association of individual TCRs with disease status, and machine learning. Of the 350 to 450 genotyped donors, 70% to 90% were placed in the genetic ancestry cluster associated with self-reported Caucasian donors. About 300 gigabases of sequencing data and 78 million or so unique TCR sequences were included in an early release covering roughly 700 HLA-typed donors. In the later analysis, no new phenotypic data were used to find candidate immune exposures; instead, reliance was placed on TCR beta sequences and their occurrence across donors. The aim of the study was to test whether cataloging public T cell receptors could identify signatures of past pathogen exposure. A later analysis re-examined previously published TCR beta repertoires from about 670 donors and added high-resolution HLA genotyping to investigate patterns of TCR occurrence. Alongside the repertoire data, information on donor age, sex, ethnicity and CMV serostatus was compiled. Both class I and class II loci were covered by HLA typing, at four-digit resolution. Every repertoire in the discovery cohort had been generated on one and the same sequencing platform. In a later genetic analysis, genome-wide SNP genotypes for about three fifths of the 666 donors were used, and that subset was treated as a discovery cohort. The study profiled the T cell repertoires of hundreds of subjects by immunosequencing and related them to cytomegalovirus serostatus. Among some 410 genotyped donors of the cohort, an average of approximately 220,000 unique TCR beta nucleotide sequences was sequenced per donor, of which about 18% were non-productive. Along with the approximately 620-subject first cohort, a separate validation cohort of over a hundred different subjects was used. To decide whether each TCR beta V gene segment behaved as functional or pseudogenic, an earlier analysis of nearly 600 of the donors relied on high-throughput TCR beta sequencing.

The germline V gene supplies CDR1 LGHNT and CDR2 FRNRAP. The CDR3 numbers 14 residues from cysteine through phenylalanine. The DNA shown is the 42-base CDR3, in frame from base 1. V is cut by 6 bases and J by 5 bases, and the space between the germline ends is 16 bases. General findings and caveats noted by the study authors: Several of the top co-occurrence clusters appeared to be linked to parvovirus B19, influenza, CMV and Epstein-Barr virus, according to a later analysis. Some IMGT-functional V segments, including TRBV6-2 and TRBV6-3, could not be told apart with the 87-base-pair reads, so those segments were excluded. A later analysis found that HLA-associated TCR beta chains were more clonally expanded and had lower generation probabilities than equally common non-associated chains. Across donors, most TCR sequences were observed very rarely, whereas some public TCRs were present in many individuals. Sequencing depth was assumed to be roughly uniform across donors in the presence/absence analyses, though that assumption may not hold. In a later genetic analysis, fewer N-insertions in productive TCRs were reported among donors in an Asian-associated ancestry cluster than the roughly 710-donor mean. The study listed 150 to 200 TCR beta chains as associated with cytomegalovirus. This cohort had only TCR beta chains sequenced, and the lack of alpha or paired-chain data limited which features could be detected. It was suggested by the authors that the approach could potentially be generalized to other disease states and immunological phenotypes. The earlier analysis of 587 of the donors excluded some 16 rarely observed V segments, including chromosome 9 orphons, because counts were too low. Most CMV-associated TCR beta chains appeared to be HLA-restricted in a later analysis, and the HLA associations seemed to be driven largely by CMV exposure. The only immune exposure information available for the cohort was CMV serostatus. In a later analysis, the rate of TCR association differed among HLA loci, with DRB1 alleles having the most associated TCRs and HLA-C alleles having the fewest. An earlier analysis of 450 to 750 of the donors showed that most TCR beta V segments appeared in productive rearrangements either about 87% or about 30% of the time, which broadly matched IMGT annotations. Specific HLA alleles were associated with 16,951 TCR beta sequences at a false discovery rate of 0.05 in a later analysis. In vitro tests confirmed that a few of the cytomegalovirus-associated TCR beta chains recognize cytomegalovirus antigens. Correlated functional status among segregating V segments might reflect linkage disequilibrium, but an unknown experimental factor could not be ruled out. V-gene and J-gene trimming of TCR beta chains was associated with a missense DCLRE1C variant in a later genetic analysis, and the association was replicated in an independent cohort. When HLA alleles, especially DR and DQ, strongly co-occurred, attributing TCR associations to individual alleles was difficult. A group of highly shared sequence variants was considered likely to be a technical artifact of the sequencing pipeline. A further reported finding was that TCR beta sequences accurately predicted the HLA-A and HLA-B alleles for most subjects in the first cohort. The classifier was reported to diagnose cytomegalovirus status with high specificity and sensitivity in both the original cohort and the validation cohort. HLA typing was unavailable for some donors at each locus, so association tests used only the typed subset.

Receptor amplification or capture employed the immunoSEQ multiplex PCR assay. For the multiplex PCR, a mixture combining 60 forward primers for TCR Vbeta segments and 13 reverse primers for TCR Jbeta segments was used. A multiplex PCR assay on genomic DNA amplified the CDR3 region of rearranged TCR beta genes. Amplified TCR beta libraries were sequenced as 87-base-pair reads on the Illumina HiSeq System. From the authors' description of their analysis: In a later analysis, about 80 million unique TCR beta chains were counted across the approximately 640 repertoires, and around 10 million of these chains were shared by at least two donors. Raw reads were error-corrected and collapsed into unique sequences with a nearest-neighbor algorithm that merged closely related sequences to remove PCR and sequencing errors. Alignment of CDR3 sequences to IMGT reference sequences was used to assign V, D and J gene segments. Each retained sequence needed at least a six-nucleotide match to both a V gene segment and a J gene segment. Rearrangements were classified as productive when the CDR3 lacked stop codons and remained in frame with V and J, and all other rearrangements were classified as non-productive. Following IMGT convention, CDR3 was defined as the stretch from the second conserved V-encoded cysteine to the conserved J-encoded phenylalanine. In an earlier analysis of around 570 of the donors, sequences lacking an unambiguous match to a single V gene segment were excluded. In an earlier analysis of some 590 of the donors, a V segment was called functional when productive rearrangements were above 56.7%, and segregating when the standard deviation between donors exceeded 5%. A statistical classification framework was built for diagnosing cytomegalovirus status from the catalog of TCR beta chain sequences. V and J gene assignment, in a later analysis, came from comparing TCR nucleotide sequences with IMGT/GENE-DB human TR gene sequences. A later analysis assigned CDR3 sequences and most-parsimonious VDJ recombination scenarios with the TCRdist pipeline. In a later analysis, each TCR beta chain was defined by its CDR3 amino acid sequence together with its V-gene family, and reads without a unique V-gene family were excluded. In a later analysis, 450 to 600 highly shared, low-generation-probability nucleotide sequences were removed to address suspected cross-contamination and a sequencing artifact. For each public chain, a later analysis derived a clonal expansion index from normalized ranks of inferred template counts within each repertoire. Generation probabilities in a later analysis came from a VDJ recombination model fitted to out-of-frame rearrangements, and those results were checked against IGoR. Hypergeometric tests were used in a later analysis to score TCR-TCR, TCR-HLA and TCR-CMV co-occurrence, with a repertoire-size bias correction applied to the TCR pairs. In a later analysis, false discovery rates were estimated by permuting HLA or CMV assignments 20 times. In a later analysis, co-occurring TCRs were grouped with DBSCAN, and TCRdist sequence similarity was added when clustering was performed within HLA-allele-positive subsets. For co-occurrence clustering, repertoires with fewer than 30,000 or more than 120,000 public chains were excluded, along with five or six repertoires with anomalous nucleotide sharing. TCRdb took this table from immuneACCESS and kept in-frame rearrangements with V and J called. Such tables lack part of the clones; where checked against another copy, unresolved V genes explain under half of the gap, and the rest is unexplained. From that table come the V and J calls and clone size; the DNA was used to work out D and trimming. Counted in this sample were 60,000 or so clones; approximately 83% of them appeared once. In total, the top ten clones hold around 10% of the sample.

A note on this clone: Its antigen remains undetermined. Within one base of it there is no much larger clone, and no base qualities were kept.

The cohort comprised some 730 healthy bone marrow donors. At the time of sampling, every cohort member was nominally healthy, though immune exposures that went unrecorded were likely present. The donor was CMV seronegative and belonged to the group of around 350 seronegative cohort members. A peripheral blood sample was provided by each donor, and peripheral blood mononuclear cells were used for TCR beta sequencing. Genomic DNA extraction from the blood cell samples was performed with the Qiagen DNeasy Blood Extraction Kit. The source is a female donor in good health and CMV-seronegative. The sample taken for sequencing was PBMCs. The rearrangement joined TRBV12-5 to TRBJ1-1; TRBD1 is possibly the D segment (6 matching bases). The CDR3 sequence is CASGLRTVRTEAFF. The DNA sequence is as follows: TGTGCTAGTGGCCTCCGGACAGTTCGGACTGAAGCTTTCTTT.